The 18 T cell receptor beta chains below all came from one sample that was sequenced in a study of cytomegalovirus exposure and HLA in healthy donors. PCR employed 60 Vbeta and 13 Jbeta primers. Produced via immunoSEQ multiplex PCR; TCRdb's table is partial and in-frame only. The sample lists 160,000 or so clones; roughly 84% were seen once. Sequencing was done on a sample of PBMCs. The receptors come from a woman aged 18-35 years in good health and CMV-seronegative.

This clone has a handful of counts. The rearrangement joins TRBV7-6 to TRBJ1-6; no firm D call. Germline CDR1 and CDR2: SGHVS and FNYEAQ. The germline V and J ends were trimmed by 1 base and 6 bases, with 10 bases remaining between them. The length of the CDR3 is 15 residues. Here the CDR3 DNA reads TGTGCCAGCAGCTTAGATCCGGGAGTTAATTCACCCCTCCACTTT. Encoded protein: CASSLDPGVNSPLHF.

The rearrangement uses TRBV11-3 and TRBJ1-1; a weak D match, TRBD1 (5 bases). The germline CDR1 and CDR2 sequences are SGHNT and YENEEA. This CDR3 comprises 17 residues. Trimming took off 3 bases at V and 1 base at J, with 18 bases between the two ends. The CDR3 sequence: CASSLGKWGRENTEAFF. The CDR3 DNA sequence: TGTGCCAGCAGCTTGGGCAAATGGGGCAGGGAGAACACTGAAGCTTTCTTT.

The chain employs TRBV2 and TRBJ2-7, with 9 bases aligning to TRBD1. Germline V CDR1 and CDR2: SNHLY, FYNNEI. Losses at the gene ends were 8 bases for V and 4 bases for J; bases not matched to a gene: 3. This CDR3 region has 12 residues. The DNA of the CDR3 is TGTGCCAGCCGGGACAGGGTATACGAGCAGTACTTC. It yields the protein CASRDRVYEQYF.

The rearrangement links TRBV5-6 to TRBJ2-3; possibly TRBD1 for D (6 bases). This CDR3 region has 16 residues. Germline CDR1 is SGHDT and CDR2 is YYEEEE. V was pared by 2 bases and J by 0 bases, with 13 bases between. The DNA for the CDR3 is TGTGCCAGCAGCTTCCCTCAGGGGTTAAGCACAGATACGCAGTATTTT. Translated, it gives CASSFPQGLSTDTQYF. Based on the CDR3 plus reference TRBV5-6 and TRBJ2-3, the full variable domain is DAGVTQSPTHLIKTRGQQVTLRCSPKSGHDTVSWYQQALGQGPQFIFQYYEEEERQRGNFPDRFSGHQFPNYSSELNVNALLLGDSALYLCASSFPQGLSTDTQYFGPGTRLTVL.

The gene calls are TRBV20-1 and TRBJ1-2, with unresolved D. This CDR3 has 11 residues. Trimming stripped 3 bases from V and 12 bases from J, with 14 bases between. Germline CDR1 is DFQATT and CDR2 is SNEGSKA (reference sequence). The CDR3 sequence is CSASGRRHDTF. The CDR3 DNA sequence: TGCAGTGCTAGTGGGAGACGGCACGACACCTTC.

The gene calls are TRBV7-2 and TRBJ2-1; maybe TRBD2 (6 bases). This CDR3 has 12 residues. Between the trimmed V and J ends, which lost 5 bases and 13 bases, there was a span of 15 bases. The germline CDR1 and CDR2 sequences are SGHTA and FQGNSA. The DNA of the CDR3 is TGTGCCAGCAGCCTCCACCGGGACTGTCAGTTCTTC. It codes for CASSLHRDCQFF.

The rearrangement joins TRBV28 to TRBJ2-2, with a tentative D call TRBD1 (6 bases). Germline CDR1 is MDHEN and CDR2 is SYDVKM. Trimming stripped 2 bases from V and 5 bases from J, with 9 bases between. This CDR3 contains 14 residues. The CDR3 DNA is TGTGCCAGCAGTTTACACCAGGGGACCGGGGAGCTGTTTTTT. Residues: CASSLHQGTGELFF.

The genes are TRBV5-1 and TRBJ2-3; 7 nucleotides line up with TRBD2. Unmatched junction bases numbered 6, after V lost 2 bases and J lost 0 bases. Germline lookup yields CDR1 SGHRS and CDR2 YFSETQ. The CDR3 runs to 16 residues. The CDR3 bases are TGCGCCAGCAGCTTCAATGGACTAGGGAGCACAGATACGCAGTATTTT. It yields the protein CASSFNGLGSTDTQYF.

As concerns this clone: An end of the junction does not agree with germline; a read error may underlie this. This chain's CDR3 is CASSEGTGVGANGLTF. The CDR3 coding sequence is TGTGCCAGCAGTGAAGGGACAGGGGTCGGGGCCAACGGCCTGACTTTC. This rearrangement joins TRBV2 to TRBJ2-6; 9 nucleotides align to TRBD1. The CDR3 is 16 amino acids. Germline V gene data show CDR1 as SNHLY and CDR2 as FYNNEI.

This chain connects TRBV13 to TRBJ1-1; the D gene is possibly TRBD1 (5 bases). Trimming took 6 bases from V and 1 from J, leaving 12 bases between them. Germline V lookup: CDR1 PRHDT, CDR2 FYEKMQ (reference sequence). This CDR3 contains 14 residues. The CDR3 here is CASSNTGENTEAFF. The CDR3 bases are TGTGCCAGCAGTAATACAGGTGAGAACACTGAAGCTTTCTTT.

The chain employs TRBV6-1 and TRBJ1-2; D not certain. The CDR3 length is 14 residues. CDR1 and CDR2 from the germline V gene are MNHNS and SASEGT. V lost 2 bases and J lost 5, with 12 bases in between. The CDR3 loop reads CASSEYGYGYGYTF. The DNA for the CDR3 is TGTGCCAGCAGTGAATATGGCTACGGGTATGGCTACACCTTC.

The V and J genes are TRBV7-9 and TRBJ2-1, with D possibly TRBD2 on 7 matching bases. This CDR3 contains 17 residues. V was trimmed by 5 bases and J by 0 bases, leaving 17 bases between them. In germline, CDR1 is SEHNR, CDR2 FQNEAQ (reference sequence). CDR3 in DNA: TGTGCCAGCAGCCGGGGCGGGGGCCGTGGCTCCTACAATGAGCAGTTCTTC. Translated, it gives CASSRGGGRGSYNEQFF.

The genes are TRBV27 and TRBJ2-1; D is perhaps TRBD1 (5 bases). Per the germline V gene, CDR1 is MNHEY and CDR2 is SMNVEV (reference sequence). CDR3 length: 13 residues. Trimming shortened V by 3 bases and J by 12 bases, and 15 bases separated the two germline ends. This CDR3 is CASSLQQQGVQFF. In nucleotides, the CDR3 is TGTGCCAGCAGTTTGCAACAGCAGGGCGTGCAGTTCTTC.

The CDR3 DNA is TGTGCCAGCAGCTTCTCCCTACTCCGGGACAGGGACTACGAGCAGTACTTC. Translated, it gives CASSFSLLRDRDYEQYF. The chain has TRBV11-2 and TRBJ2-7; 9 nucleotides agree with TRBD1. The CDR3 extends over 17 amino acids. From germline, CDR1 is SGHAT and CDR2 FQNNGV. The J segment lost 3 bases and the V segment lost 3 bases, leaving 12 bases of the junction unmatched. Looking up the rest from reference TRBV11-2 and TRBJ2-7 gives the full variable domain: EAGVAQSPRYKIIEKRQSVAFWCNPISGHATLYWYQQILGQGPKLLIQFQNNGVVDDSQLPKDRFSAERLKGVDSTLKIQPAKLEDSAVYLCASSFSLLRDRDYEQYFGPGTRLTVT.

V is TRBV5-4 and J is TRBJ2-7; tentative D call: TRBD2 (5 bases). CDR1 SGHNT and CDR2 YYREEE come from the germline V gene (reference sequence). The germline V and J ends were trimmed by 2 bases and 3 bases, with 15 bases remaining between them. The CDR3 runs to 15 residues. This CDR3 reads CASSFDAGRDYEQYF. CDR3 bases: TGTGCCAGCAGCTTCGATGCTGGACGGGACTACGAGCAGTACTTC.

J is TRBJ2-5 and V is TRBV5-6, with 12 nucleotides matching TRBD2. Germline CDR1 is SGHDT and CDR2 is YYEEEE. V lost 3 bases to trimming and J lost 2 bases; unmatched junction nucleotides: 5. This CDR3 is built from 16 residues. CDR3 protein: CASSSGTSGFQETQYF. The CDR3 coding sequence is TGTGCCAGCAGCTCCGGGACTAGCGGGTTTCAAGAGACCCAGTACTTC.

The chain has TRBV5-6 and TRBJ1-2; D might be TRBD1 (6 bases). The CDR3 has 14 residues. Germline CDR1 SGHDT, CDR2 YYEEEE. V shed 4 bases and J shed 4 bases, with 14 bases lying between them. The CDR3 loop reads CASSPLDSSYGYTF. The CDR3 nucleotides read TGTGCCAGCAGCCCTCTGGACAGTTCCTATGGCTACACCTTC.

The rearrangement joins TRBV5-6 to TRBJ2-3; 7 bases line up with TRBD2. The J segment lost 5 bases and the V segment lost 2 bases, leaving 8 bases of the junction unmatched. Germline CDR1 is SGHDT and CDR2 is YYEEEE. The CDR3 has 15 amino acids. The CDR3, as DNA: TGTGCCAGCAGCTTTAGCATCGGCGGGGGAGATACGCAGTATTTT. Translating gives CASSFSIGGGDTQYF.